This T cell receptor beta chain was captured by sequencing in a study of blood T cell repertoires in COVID-19. Background on the study: There were acute and convalescent COVID-19 samples, and they came from the United States, Italy and Spain.

The table came from immunoSEQ multiplex PCR; TCRdb's copy has only in-frame clones and leaves some out. Here the sample spans roughly 7,300 clones, approximately 91% being singletons. Losses at the gene ends were 5 bases for V and 5 bases for J; bases not matched to a gene: 4. Germline CDR1 and CDR2: MNHEY and SMNVEV (reference sequence). The CDR3 is made up of 14 amino acids. This clonotype was sampled from a human donor in a cohort sampled during active COVID-19. Input material: peripheral blood. V gene TRBV27 combines with J gene TRBJ1-1; 11 bases map to TRBD1. CDR3 loop: CASSTRDRGTEAFF. The CDR3 DNA is TGTGCCAGCAGTACTCGGGACAGGGGGACTGAAGCTTTCTTT.